This T cell receptor (beta chain) derives from a study of blood T cell repertoires in COVID-19. Germline lookup yields CDR1 MNHEY and CDR2 SVGAGI. The CDR3 consists of 13 residues. Some clones are missing from TCRdb's copy, which holds only in-frame ones; the method was immunoSEQ multiplex PCR. The data contain some 160,000 clones, approximately 87% of them singletons. About this clone itself: The junction shows a germline mismatch at one end, possibly a read error.

The receptor was derived from a woman aged 45-65 years who had recovered from COVID-19. The chain uses TRBV6-5 and TRBJ2-6; D ambiguous. Specimen: PBMCs or T cells enriched from blood (not recorded which). CDR3 sequence (DNA): TGTGCCAGCAGCTACTCTGGGGCCAACGTCCTGACTTTC. Encoded protein: CASSYSGANVLTF.